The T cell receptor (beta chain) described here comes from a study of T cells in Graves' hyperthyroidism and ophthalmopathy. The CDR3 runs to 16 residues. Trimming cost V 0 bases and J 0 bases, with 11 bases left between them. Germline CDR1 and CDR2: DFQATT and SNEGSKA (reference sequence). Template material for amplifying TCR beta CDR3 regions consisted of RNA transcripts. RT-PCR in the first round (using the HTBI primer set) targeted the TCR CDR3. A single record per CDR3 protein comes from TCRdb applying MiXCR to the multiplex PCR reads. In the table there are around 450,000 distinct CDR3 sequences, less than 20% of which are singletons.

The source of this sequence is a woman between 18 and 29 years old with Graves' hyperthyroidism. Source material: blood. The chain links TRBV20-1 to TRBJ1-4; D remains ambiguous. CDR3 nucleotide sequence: TGCAGTGCTAGAGATCGGTTCAGAACAACTAATGAAAAACTGTTTTTT. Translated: CSARDRFRTTNEKLFF.